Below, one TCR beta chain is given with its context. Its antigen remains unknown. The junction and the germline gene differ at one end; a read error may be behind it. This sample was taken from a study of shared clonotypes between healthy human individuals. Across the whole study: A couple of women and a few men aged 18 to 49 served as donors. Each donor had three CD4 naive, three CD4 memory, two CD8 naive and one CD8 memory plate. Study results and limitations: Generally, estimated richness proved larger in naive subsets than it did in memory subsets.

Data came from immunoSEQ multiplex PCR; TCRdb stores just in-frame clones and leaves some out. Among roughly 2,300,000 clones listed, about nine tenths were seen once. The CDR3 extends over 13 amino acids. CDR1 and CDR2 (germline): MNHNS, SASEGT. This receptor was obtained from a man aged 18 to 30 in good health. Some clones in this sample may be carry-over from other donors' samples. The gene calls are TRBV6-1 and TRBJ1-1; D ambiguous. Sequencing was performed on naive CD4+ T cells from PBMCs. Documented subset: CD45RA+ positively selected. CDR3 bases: TGTGCCAGCAGTAAAGCCCCCGTCCCTGAAGCTTTCTTT. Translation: CASSKAPVPEAFF.